Below are 23 T cell receptor beta chains sequenced from a single sample in a study of T-cell reconstitution after alpha-beta-depleted transplantation in children. During its preparation, the TCRbeta library received unique molecular identifiers. TCRdb used MiXCR to reprocess the PCR reads, holding one entry per CDR3 protein. The sample comprises approximately 520,000 distinct CDR3 sequences, less than 35% of which are singletons, and roughly 2.5% rests with the top ten. Material: PBMCs from the stem cell graft donor, obtained from the stem cell graft. The receptors derive from a human donor who donated a stem cell graft to a child with aplastic anemia.

This clonotype was seen more than once but under ten times. The CDR3 loop is CSARTGGSYNEQFF. The CDR3 DNA follows: TGCAGTGCTAGGACAGGGGGCTCCTACAATGAGCAGTTCTTC. The chain uses TRBV20-1 and TRBJ2-1, with TRBD1 identical over 9 bases. The V and J ends lost 3 bases and 0 bases, in that order; junction bases with no gene match: 0. The V gene's germline CDR1 is DFQATT and CDR2 SNEGSKA (reference sequence). The CDR3 totals 14 residues.

This clonotype was detected only a few times. The chain is built from TRBV12-3 or TRBV12-4 and TRBJ2-7; D ambiguous. The CDR3 loop spans 13 amino acids. The V end lost 1 base, the J end lost 2 bases, and 6 bases lay between the germline ends. This chain's CDR3 is CASSLGTTYEQYV. As DNA, the CDR3 is TGTGCCAGCAGTTTAGGCACAACCTACGAGCAGTACGTC.

This clonotype was observed a handful of times. This chain uses TRBV19 with TRBJ2-7; 12 bases match TRBD2. CDR3 length equals 18 residues. With 7 bases clipped from V and 1 base from J, the junction kept 14 bases outside the gene matches. In germline, CDR1 is LNHDA, CDR2 SQIVND (reference sequence). The CDR3: CASIVKVASGRESYEQYV. The CDR3 region has the DNA TGTGCCAGTATTGTCAAGGTGGCTAGCGGGAGGGAATCCTACGAGCAGTACGTC.

This chain connects TRBV29-1 to TRBJ2-1, with 8 nucleotides matching TRBD2. Germline V gene sequence: CDR1 SQVTM, CDR2 ANQGSEA. J gave up 8 bases and V 5 bases, and 11 bases lay outside the gene matches. The CDR3 length is 14 residues. The CDR3 DNA reads as TGCAGCGTTACCTCCGGAGCGGGAGATGATGAGCAGTTCTTC. Its protein is CSVTSGAGDDEQFF.

The chain recombines TRBV7-8 with TRBJ1-2, with 7 bases matching TRBD1. The V gene's germline CDR1 is SGHVS and CDR2 FQNEAQ. The CDR3 contains 15 residues. V lost 6 bases and J lost 3; bases outside the gene matches: 10. The CDR3: CASRGDRVADYGYTF. In DNA, the CDR3 is TGTGCCAGCAGGGGCGACAGGGTTGCGGACTATGGCTACACCTTC.

This chain joins TRBV20-1 and TRBJ2-2; 12 bases fit TRBD2. Germline V lookup: CDR1 DFQATT, CDR2 SNEGSKA (reference sequence). J was trimmed by 4 bases and V by 6 bases; bases with no gene match: 9. This CDR3 has 16 residues. This CDR3 reads CSATPSGRAGTGELFF. The CDR3 region has the DNA TGCAGTGCGACGCCTAGCGGGAGGGCGGGCACCGGGGAGCTGTTTTTT.

This clonotype has a count of ten or more. The chain is built from TRBV6-6 and TRBJ2-7; D is tentatively TRBD1 or TRBD2 (6 bases each). Germline CDR1 and CDR2: MNHNY and SVGAGI (reference sequence). Trimming stripped 7 bases from V and 9 bases from J, with 16 bases between. This CDR3 has 12 amino acids. In DNA form, the CDR3 reads TGTGCCAGCACGGCGGGCGGGACACCGCAGTACTTC. This codes for CASTAGGTPQYF.

The chain employs TRBV4-2 and TRBJ2-7; D might be TRBD2 (6 bases). The CDR3 contains 14 residues. Trimming stripped 0 bases from V and 2 bases from J, with 8 bases between. Germline V gene lookup returns CDR1 LGHNA and CDR2 YNFKEQ. CDR3 in amino acids: CASSQETRTYEQYF. Here the CDR3 DNA reads TGTGCCAGCAGCCAAGAGACTAGAACCTACGAGCAGTACTTC.

This clonotype occurred a few times. The chain links TRBV10-3 to TRBJ2-3, with 7 bases fitting TRBD2. After removal of 6 bases from V and 10 bases from J, the junction contained 13 bases not matched to a gene. Germline CDR1 and CDR2: ENHRY and SYGVKD. This CDR3 is built from 14 residues. CDR3 sequence: CAISSQGSGGSQYF. CDR3 sequence (DNA): TGTGCCATCAGCTCCCAAGGGTCGGGAGGCTCGCAGTATTTT.

The chain links TRBV10-3 to TRBJ2-3, with 9 bases matching TRBD1. The J call could be wrong; TRBJ1-5 is a better fit for the DNA end. The CDR3 covers 12 residues. From germline, CDR1 is ENHRY and CDR2 SYGVKD. CDR3 bases: TGTGCCACCGGGACAGGGACAGATACGCAGCATTTT. Encoded protein: CATGTGTDTQHF.

This sequence joins TRBV12-3 or TRBV12-4 and TRBJ1-1, with D tentatively TRBD1 (5 bases). The V end was cut by 3 bases, the J end by 4 bases, with 6 bases between. This CDR3 contains 12 residues. CDR3 loop: CASSLDITEAFF. CDR3 DNA: TGTGCCAGCAGTTTGGACATCACTGAAGCTTTCTTT.

The V gene is TRBV12-3 or TRBV12-4, the J gene TRBJ1-1; weak D call: TRBD1 (5 bases). This CDR3 has 12 residues. The V gene lost 11 bases and the J gene lost 5 bases, with 15 bases spanning the gap. CDR3 nucleotide sequence: TGTGCCTGCCGGGGGGTCGGAACTGAAGCTTTCTTT. This encodes CACRGVGTEAFF.

This clonotype was seen a handful of times. The gene calls are TRBV10-3 and TRBJ2-1; D is perhaps TRBD2 (6 bases). The V end was cut by 11 bases, the J end by 5 bases, with 19 bases between. CDR3 length: 14 amino acids. Germline V gene sequence: CDR1 ENHRY, CDR2 SYGVKD. This CDR3 is CAPDHIAVDNEQFF. The CDR3, as DNA: TGTGCCCCGGACCATATAGCGGTAGACAATGAGCAGTTCTTC.

In this sample, this clonotype turned up a few times. This rearrangement joins TRBV20-1 to TRBJ2-2, with D possibly being TRBD2 (6 bases). Germline CDR1 reads DFQATT; CDR2 reads SNEGSKA (reference sequence). The CDR3 extends over 13 amino acids. V lost 3 bases and J 4 bases, leaving 9 bases between the germline ends. The CDR3 DNA reads as TGCAGTGCTAGGCCACTAGCCACCGGGGAGCTGTTTTTT. Its protein product is CSARPLATGELFF.

This clonotype was picked up a small number of times. The chain uses TRBV10-1 and TRBJ2-2; D is unresolved. Trimming removed 2 bases at V and 7 bases at J, with 11 bases between. The CDR3 totals 14 residues. Germline V gene lookup returns CDR1 WNHNN and CDR2 SYGVQD (reference sequence). Here the CDR3 DNA reads TGCGCCAGCAGTGAGGACCTTTGGGGCGGGGAGCTGTTTTTT. It encodes CASSEDLWGGELFF.

This clonotype was seen a handful of times. This rearrangement joins TRBV6-5 to TRBJ1-1; no reliable D call. CDR1 and CDR2 from the germline V gene are MNHEY and SVGAGI. Trimming took off 2 bases at V and 5 bases at J, with 12 bases between the two ends. This CDR3 comprises 14 residues. The CDR3 loop reads CASSYRVRVTEAFF. Here the CDR3 DNA reads TGTGCCAGCAGTTACAGGGTCCGGGTAACTGAAGCTTTCTTT.

This clonotype was found a few times. The V gene is TRBV11-3, the J gene TRBJ1-5; maybe TRBD1 (5 bases). Germline loops: CDR1 SGHNT, CDR2 YENEEA. This CDR3 comprises 13 residues. Trimming took off 5 bases at V and 6 bases at J, with 11 bases between the two ends. The chain's CDR3 is CASSPGFGQPQHF. The CDR3 DNA sequence: TGTGCCAGCAGCCCAGGGTTTGGTCAGCCCCAGCATTTT.

The J gene is TRBJ2-5, the V gene TRBV12-3 or TRBV12-4; 7 bases line up with TRBD1. With V trimmed by 4 bases and J by 4 bases, 12 bases remained unmatched. The CDR3 totals 16 residues. The CDR3 coding sequence is TGTGCCAGCAGTTCCGATAACAGGGGTTCTTTAGAGACCCAGTACTTC. Translated: CASSSDNRGSLETQYF.

The chain links TRBV5-1 to TRBJ2-1, with TRBD1 as a possible D gene (5 bases). CDR3 length equals 15 residues. Per germline, CDR1 SGHRS and CDR2 YFSETQ. Trimming removed 1 base at V and 0 bases at J, with 8 bases between. CDR3 sequence reads: CASSLTDSSYNEQFF. As DNA, the CDR3 is TGCGCCAGCAGCTTGACCGACAGCTCCTACAATGAGCAGTTCTTC. Looking up the rest from reference TRBV5-1 and TRBJ2-1 gives the full variable domain: KAGVTQTPRYLIKTRGQQVTLSCSPISGHRSVSWYQQTPGQGLQFLFEYFSETQRNKGNFPGRFSGRQFSNSRSEMNVSTLELGDSALYLCASSLTDSSYNEQFFGPGTRLTVL.

V is TRBV5-1 and J is TRBJ1-6, with TRBD1 identical over 11 bases. The length of the CDR3 is 14 residues. After removal of 4 bases from V and 8 bases from J, the junction contained 2 bases not matched to a gene. Germline V CDR1 and CDR2: SGHRS, YFSETQ. Written as DNA, the CDR3 is TGCGCCAGCAGCCCGGGACAGGGGGATTCACCCCTCCACTTT. Translation: CASSPGQGDSPLHF.

The genes are TRBV7-8 and TRBJ1-1, with a weak D call TRBD1 (6 bases). Germline V gives CDR1 SGHVS, CDR2 FQNEAQ. The length of the CDR3 is 14 residues. V was pared by 1 base and J by 8 bases, with 14 bases between. The CDR3 loop is CASSLETRQDEAFF. The CDR3 nucleotides read TGTGCCAGCAGCTTAGAGACCCGACAGGACGAAGCTTTCTTT.

This clonotype has a single count. The chain links TRBV29-1 to TRBJ2-2, with no clear D. Germline loops: CDR1 SQVTM, CDR2 ANQGSEA. The CDR3 covers 16 residues. V shed 7 bases and J shed 2 bases, with 20 bases lying between them. CDR3 sequence (DNA): TGCAGCGCCAAAGGGCTGGCAGCGATAAACACCGGGGAGCTGTTTTTT. As protein: CSAKGLAAINTGELFF.

This chain joins TRBV7-2 and TRBJ1-1; the D gene is possibly TRBD1 (5 bases). The germline CDR1 and CDR2 sequences are SGHTA and FQGNSA. This CDR3 is built from 15 residues. V was clipped by 4 bases and J by 6 bases, with 18 bases between them. The CDR3: CASSSEFRAGAEAFF. The CDR3 DNA sequence: TGTGCCAGCAGCTCAGAGTTTCGGGCGGGGGCTGAAGCTTTCTTT.